This is a list of T cell receptor beta chains from one sample in a study of cytomegalovirus exposure and HLA in healthy donors. Clones were sequenced by immunoSEQ multiplex PCR, and TCRdb holds only the in-frame ones, with some missing. The sample lists 100,000 to 150,000 clones, 83% occurring once. Material for sequencing was PBMCs. The receptors originated from a man between 18 and 35 years old in good health and CMV-seropositive. The CDR3 runs from the conserved cysteine through the conserved F or W. The D gene is left open where the match is weak.

D,V,J,CDR3
.,TRBV2,TRBJ2-7,CAASWGQPTKFEQYF
.,TRBV4-1,TRBJ2-7,CASSQDGRLEQYF
TRBD2,TRBV28,TRBJ2-3,CASTLERGNTDTQYF
.,TRBV7-9,TRBJ2-2,CASSLKQAPGEGELFF
.,TRBV30,TRBJ1-1,CASGMNTEAFF
TRBD1,TRBV4-2,TRBJ1-1,CASSQEPPGQGNTEAFF
.,TRBV11-2,TRBJ2-1,CASSSISRVAGHNEQFF
.,TRBV9,TRBJ1-1,CASSVEYTNTEAFF
.,TRBV9,TRBJ1-1,CASSGEGQSEAFF
.,TRBV11-3,TRBJ1-5,CASSLAGFPKFRQPQHF
TRBD1,TRBV7-3,TRBJ2-1,CASSYGQGINEQFF
TRBD2,TRBV9,TRBJ2-7,CASSVVGDYGEQYF
.,TRBV4-1,TRBJ2-2,CASRGPNTGELFF
TRBD1,TRBV19,TRBJ1-6,CASSYRGQGESPLHF
.,TRBV27,TRBJ2-3,CASSPTPGGSTDTQYF
TRBD1,TRBV11-1,TRBJ2-1,CASSLMPTGDNEQFF
TRBD1,TRBV19,TRBJ2-1,CASSILLRGQSEQFF
TRBD2,TRBV28,TRBJ2-6,CASSSGGRVFSGANVLTF
TRBD2,TRBV7-3,TRBJ2-2,CASSRLATGELFF
TRBD1,TRBV2,TRBJ2-2,CASSQDRGTGELFF
.,TRBV5-1,TRBJ2-2,CASRWTEAGELFF
TRBD2,TRBV6-5,TRBJ2-5,CASSRGGWETQYF
.,TRBV11-2,TRBJ2-7,CASSLFPGAYEQYF
.,TRBV6-6,TRBJ2-7,CASRTEGWNYYEQYF
.,TRBV13,TRBJ2-7,CASSSRQRSYEQYF
.,TRBV11-2,TRBJ1-1,CASSLPNRANTEAFF
TRBD2,TRBV5-1,TRBJ2-1,CASSLATGGSYNEQFF
.,TRBV7-3,TRBJ1-6,CASSGTYNSPLHF
.,TRBV29-1,TRBJ2-2,CSVSTGGGGWDTGELFF
.,TRBV7-6,TRBJ2-2,CASRLGGGELFF
TRBD1,TRBV19,TRBJ1-2,CASSLLGQEMGGYTF
.,TRBV7-9,TRBJ2-7,CSSSSLSGEQYF
.,TRBV4-1,TRBJ2-7,CASSHPGAYEQYF
.,TRBV15,TRBJ1-3,CATASPGNTIYF
.,TRBV28,TRBJ1-1,CASSSVSEAFF
.,TRBV20-1,TRBJ1-1,CSARTREAFF
.,TRBV7-8,TRBJ1-2,CASSLLESRFYGYTF
.,TRBV29-1,TRBJ1-2,CSDRGDGYTF
.,TRBV27,TRBJ1-5,CASSPHGGSQHF
.,TRBV5-6,TRBJ1-2,CASSSTGNYGYTF
TRBD1,TRBV7-6,TRBJ2-3,CASSADRGTDTQYF
.,TRBV5-1,TRBJ1-4,CASSLAQRATNEKLFF
.,TRBV6-1,TRBJ1-6,CASREAARLSYNSPLHF
.,TRBV30,TRBJ2-7,CAWSRDTGFYEQYF
.,TRBV2,TRBJ1-2,CASNIGSGFGYTF